This entry is about one TCR beta chain. This sample was taken from a study of cytomegalovirus exposure and HLA in healthy donors. The method was immunoSEQ multiplex PCR; TCRdb's version includes in-frame clones alone and lacks a portion of them. The sample holds 250,000 or so clones, about 90% seen once. The CDR3 is made up of 14 amino acids. J lost 6 bases, V lost 1 base, and 4 bases had no gene match. Germline V gene sequence: CDR1 SGHDT, CDR2 YYEEEE. The TCR was taken from a young man in good health and CMV-seropositive. What was sequenced was PBMCs. The genes are TRBV5-6 and TRBJ2-4, with 7 positions matching TRBD1. The CDR3 bases are TGTGCCAGCAGCTTGCAACAGGGGCCAAACATTCAGTACTTC. Amino acids: CASSLQQGPNIQYF.